This T cell receptor (beta chain) was captured in a study of naive and memory T cell subsets. Points from the study as a whole: A few larger clonotypes appeared in naive repertoires, especially CD8, possibly memory cells re-expressing CD45RA.

The CDR3 runs 14 residues. The ends lost 3 bases at V and 1 base at J; junction bases unmatched: 2. CDR1 and CDR2 from the germline V gene are KGHSH and LQKENI. CD4+ T cell IFNgamma after overnight CMV lysate exposure gave donor CMV status. CD4 T cells were positively selected, then CD8 T cells from the CD4-negative fraction. Four subsets defined by CD45RA and CD27 were sorted after CD3, CD4, CD8 and live/dead staining. A few counts support this clonotype. Its cognate antigen is unknown. The beta constant-region primer was an equimolar mix of two oligonucleotides covering TRBC1 and TRBC2. Nested alpha and beta constant-region primers with the SP2 primer drove four PCR rounds on ligated cDNA. TCRdb recomputed calls from the UMI-ligation and nested PCR reads with MiXCR, one row per CDR3 protein. The sample contains around 93,000 distinct CDR3 sequences, approximately 11% of which appear only once.

This chain links TRBV18 with TRBJ2-7; TRBD1 aligns across 8 bases. The sample taken for sequencing was naive CD4+ T cells from blood. The sequence came from a human donor in good health. The chain's CDR3 is CASSPQGASYEQYF. CDR3 coding DNA: TGTGCCAGCTCACCCCAGGGGGCGTCCTACGAGCAGTACTTC. Variable domain in full (rest from reference TRBV18 and TRBJ2-7): NAGVMQNPRHLVRRRGQEARLRCSPMKGHSHVYWYRQLPEEGLKFMVYLQKENIIDESGMPKERFSAEFPKEGPSILRIQQVVRGDSAAYFCASSPQGASYEQYFGPGTRLTVT.